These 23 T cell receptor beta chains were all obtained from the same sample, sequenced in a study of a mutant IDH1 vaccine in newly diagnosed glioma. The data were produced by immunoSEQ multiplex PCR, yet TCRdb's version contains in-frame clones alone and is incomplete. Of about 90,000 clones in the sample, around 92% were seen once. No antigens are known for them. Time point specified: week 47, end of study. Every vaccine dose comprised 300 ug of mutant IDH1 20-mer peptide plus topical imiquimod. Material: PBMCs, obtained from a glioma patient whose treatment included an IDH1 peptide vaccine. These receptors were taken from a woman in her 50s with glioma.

The chain's CDR3 is CASSHYGQGTNTEAFF. CDR3 coding DNA: TGTGCCAGCAGTCACTACGGACAGGGTACGAACACTGAAGCTTTCTTT. The chain employs TRBV28 and TRBJ1-1; TRBD1 matches at 8 bases. The CDR3 has 16 amino acids. Germline trimming cut 5 bases from V and 1 base from J; bases unmatched to any gene: 9. Germline assignment: CDR1 MDHEN and CDR2 SYDVKM.

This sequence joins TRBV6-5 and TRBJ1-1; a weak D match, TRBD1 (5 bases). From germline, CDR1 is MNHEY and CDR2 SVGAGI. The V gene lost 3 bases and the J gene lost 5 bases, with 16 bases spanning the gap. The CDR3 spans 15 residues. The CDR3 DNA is TGTGCCAGCAGTTATGAGGGAGAACGGGGGACTGAAGCTTTCTTT. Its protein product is CASSYEGERGTEAFF.

This CDR3 reads CASRGTGTNEKLFF. CDR3 bases: TGTGCCAGCAGGGGGACAGGGACTAATGAAAAACTGTTTTTT. V usage is TRBV27 and J usage is TRBJ1-4, with 9 bases fitting TRBD1. The germline CDR1 and CDR2 sequences are MNHEY and SMNVEV (reference sequence). Unmatched junction bases numbered 1, after V lost 6 bases and J lost 2 bases. The length of the CDR3 is 14 residues. Based on the CDR3 plus reference TRBV27 and TRBJ1-4, the full variable domain is EAQVTQNPRYLITVTGKKLTVTCSQNMNHEYMSWYRQDPGLGLRQIYYSMNVEVTDKGDVPEGYKVSRKEKRNFPLILESPSPNQTSLYFCASRGTGTNEKLFFGSGTQLSVL.

CDR3 DNA sequence: TGTGCCAGCAGCTTAGAGGGGACTAGCGGCCTCTACGAGCAGTACTTC. It translates to CASSLEGTSGLYEQYF. The V and J genes are TRBV11-2 and TRBJ2-7, with 11 nucleotides matching TRBD2. V shed 0 bases and J 3 bases; nucleotides not matched to a gene: 4. Germline loops: CDR1 SGHAT, CDR2 FQNNGV. The CDR3 runs 16 residues. Full variable domain (remainder filled in from reference TRBV11-2 and TRBJ2-7): EAGVAQSPRYKIIEKRQSVAFWCNPISGHATLYWYQQILGQGPKLLIQFQNNGVVDDSQLPKDRFSAERLKGVDSTLKIQPAKLEDSAVYLCASSLEGTSGLYEQYFGPGTRLTVT.

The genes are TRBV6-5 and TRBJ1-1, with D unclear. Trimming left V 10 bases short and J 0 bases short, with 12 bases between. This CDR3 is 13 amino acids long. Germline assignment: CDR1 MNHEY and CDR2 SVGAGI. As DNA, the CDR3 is TGTGCCACCTATACAGTTTTGAACACTGAAGCTTTCTTT. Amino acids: CATYTVLNTEAFF.

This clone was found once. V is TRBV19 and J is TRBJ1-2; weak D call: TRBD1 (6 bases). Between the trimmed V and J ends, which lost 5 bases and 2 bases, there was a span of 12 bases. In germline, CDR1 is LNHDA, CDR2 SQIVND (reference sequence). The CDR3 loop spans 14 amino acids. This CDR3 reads CASSVPGHNYGYTF. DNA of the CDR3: TGTGCCAGTAGTGTACCGGGACACAACTATGGCTACACCTTC. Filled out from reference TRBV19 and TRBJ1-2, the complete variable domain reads DGGITQSPKYLFRKEGQNVTLSCEQNLNHDAMYWYRQDPGQGLRLIYYSQIVNDFQKGDIAEGYSVSREKKESFPLTVTSAQKNPTAFYLCASSVPGHNYGYTFGSGTRLTVV.

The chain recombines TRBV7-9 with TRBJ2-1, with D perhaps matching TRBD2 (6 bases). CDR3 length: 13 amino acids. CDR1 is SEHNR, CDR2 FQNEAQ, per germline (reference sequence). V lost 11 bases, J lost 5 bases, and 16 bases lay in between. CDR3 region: CAVDWRDHNEQFF. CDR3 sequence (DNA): TGTGCCGTCGATTGGCGGGACCACAATGAGCAGTTCTTC.

CDR3 sequence (DNA): TGCGCCAGCAGCCCCCCTCGAGGCAGGGTAAGCGAGCAGTACTTC. Translated, it gives CASSPPRGRVSEQYF. This chain uses TRBV5-1 with TRBJ2-7, with a possible D match to TRBD1 (5 bases). Per germline, CDR1 SGHRS and CDR2 YFSETQ. This CDR3 has 15 residues. Trimming pared 4 bases from V and 6 bases from J, leaving 20 bases between. The full variable domain, in which reference TRBV5-1 and TRBJ2-7 provide the parts outside the CDR3, is KAGVTQTPRYLIKTRGQQVTLSCSPISGHRSVSWYQQTPGQGLQFLFEYFSETQRNKGNFPGRFSGRQFSNSRSEMNVSTLELGDSALYLCASSPPRGRVSEQYFGPGTRLTVT.

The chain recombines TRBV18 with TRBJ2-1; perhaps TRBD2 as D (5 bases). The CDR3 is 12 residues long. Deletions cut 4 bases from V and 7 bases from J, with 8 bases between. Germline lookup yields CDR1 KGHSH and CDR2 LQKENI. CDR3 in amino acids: CASSQAANEQFF. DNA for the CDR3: TGTGCCAGCTCACAAGCGGCTAATGAGCAGTTCTTC.

The DNA of the CDR3 is TGTGCCAGCACCAGACACCGAATTGGCACTGAAGCTTTCTTT. As protein: CASTRHRIGTEAFF. This chain uses TRBV28 with TRBJ1-1; D unclear. Trimming left V 7 bases short and J 4 bases short, with 16 bases between. Germline lookup yields CDR1 MDHEN and CDR2 SYDVKM. CDR3 length: 14 residues.

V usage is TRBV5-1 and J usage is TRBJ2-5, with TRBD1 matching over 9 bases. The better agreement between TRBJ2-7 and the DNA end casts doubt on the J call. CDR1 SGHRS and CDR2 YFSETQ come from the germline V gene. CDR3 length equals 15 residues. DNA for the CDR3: TGCGCCAGCAGCAGGCCGGGACAGGGCTCCTACGAGCAGTACTTC. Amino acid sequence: CASSRPGQGSYEQYF.

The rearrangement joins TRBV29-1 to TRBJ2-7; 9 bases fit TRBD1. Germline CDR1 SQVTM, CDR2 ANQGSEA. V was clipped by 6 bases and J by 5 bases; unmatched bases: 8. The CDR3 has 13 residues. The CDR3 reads CSVVMGQGHEQYF. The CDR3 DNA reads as TGCAGCGTAGTTATGGGACAGGGCCACGAGCAGTACTTC.

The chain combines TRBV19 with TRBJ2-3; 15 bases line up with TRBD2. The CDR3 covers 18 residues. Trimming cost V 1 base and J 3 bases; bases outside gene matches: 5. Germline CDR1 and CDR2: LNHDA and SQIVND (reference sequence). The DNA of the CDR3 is TGTGCCAGTAGTATAGGGACTAGCGGGAGGGCCAAAACAGATACGCAGTATTTT. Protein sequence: CASSIGTSGRAKTDTQYF.

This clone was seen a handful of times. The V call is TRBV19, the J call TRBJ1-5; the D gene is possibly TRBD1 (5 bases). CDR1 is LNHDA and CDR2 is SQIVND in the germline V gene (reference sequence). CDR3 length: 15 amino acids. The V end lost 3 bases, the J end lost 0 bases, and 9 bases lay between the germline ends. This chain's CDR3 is CASSIDSLSNQPQHF. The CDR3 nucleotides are TGTGCCAGTAGTATTGACAGCCTTAGCAATCAGCCCCAGCATTTT. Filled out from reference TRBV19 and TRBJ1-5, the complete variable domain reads DGGITQSPKYLFRKEGQNVTLSCEQNLNHDAMYWYRQDPGQGLRLIYYSQIVNDFQKGDIAEGYSVSREKKESFPLTVTSAQKNPTAFYLCASSIDSLSNQPQHFGDGTRLSIL.

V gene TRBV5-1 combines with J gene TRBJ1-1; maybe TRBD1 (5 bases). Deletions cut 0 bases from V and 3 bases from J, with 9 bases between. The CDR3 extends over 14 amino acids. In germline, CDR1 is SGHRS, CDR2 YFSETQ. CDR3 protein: CASSLGGRHTEAFF. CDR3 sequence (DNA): TGCGCCAGCAGCTTGGGGGGGAGGCACACTGAAGCTTTCTTT.

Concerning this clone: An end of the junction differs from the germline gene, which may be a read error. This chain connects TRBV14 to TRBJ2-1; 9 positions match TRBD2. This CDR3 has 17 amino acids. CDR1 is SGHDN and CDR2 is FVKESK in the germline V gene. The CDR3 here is CASSPSGLARIYNGQFF. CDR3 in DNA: TGTGCCAGCAGCCCGTCCGGACTAGCGAGAATCTACAATGGGCAGTTCTTC.

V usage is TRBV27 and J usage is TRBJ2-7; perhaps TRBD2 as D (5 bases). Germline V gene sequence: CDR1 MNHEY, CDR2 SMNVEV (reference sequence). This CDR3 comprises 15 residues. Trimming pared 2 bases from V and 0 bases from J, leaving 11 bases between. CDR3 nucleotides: TGTGCCAGCAGTTTAACCTTTAGCGTCTCCTACGAGCAGTACTTC. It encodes CASSLTFSVSYEQYF.

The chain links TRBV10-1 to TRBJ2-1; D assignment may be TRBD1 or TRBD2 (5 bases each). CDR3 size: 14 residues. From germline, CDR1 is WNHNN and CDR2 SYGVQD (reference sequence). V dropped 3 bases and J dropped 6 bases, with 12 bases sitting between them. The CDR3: CASSDPKGTNEQFF. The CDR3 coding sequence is TGCGCCAGCAGTGACCCTAAGGGGACCAATGAGCAGTTCTTC.

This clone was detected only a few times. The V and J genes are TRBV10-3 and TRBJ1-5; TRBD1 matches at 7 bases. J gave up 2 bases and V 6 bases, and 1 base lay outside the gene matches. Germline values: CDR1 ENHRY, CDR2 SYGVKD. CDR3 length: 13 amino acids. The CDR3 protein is CAIRGQGNQPQHF. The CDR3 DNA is TGTGCCATCAGAGGACAGGGCAATCAGCCCCAGCATTTT.

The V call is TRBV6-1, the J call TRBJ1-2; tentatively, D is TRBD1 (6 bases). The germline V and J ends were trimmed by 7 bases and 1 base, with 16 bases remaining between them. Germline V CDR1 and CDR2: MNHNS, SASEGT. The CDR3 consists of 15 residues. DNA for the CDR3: TGTGCCAGCACTCTAAGGGGGGACATTAACTATGGCTACACCTTC. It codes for CASTLRGDINYGYTF.

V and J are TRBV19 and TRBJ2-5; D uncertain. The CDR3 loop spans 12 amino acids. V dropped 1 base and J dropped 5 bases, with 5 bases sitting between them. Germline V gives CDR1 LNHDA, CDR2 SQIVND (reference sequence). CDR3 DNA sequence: TGTGCCAGTAGTATAGGGTCGGAGACCCAGTACTTC. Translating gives CASSIGSETQYF.

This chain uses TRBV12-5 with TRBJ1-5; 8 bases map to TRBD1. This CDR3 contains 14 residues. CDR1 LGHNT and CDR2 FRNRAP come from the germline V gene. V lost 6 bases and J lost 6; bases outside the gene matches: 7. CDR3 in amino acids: CASGDRGSSQPQHF. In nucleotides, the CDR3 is TGTGCTAGTGGCGACAGGGGCTCTTCTCAGCCCCAGCATTTT.

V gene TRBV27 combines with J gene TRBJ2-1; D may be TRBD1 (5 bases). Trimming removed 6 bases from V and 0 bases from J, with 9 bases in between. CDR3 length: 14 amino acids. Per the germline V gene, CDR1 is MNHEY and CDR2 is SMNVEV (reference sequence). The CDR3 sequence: CASSYQGSYNEQFF. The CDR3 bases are TGTGCCAGCAGCTATCAGGGCTCCTACAATGAGCAGTTCTTC.